This TCR beta chain emerged from a study of a mutant IDH1 vaccine in newly diagnosed glioma. Study details: Vaccine dosing followed radiotherapy by 4-6 weeks, or accompanied temozolomide cycles. Mean patient age was approximately 40 years; around 60% were male and 37.5% female. Patients got radiotherapy, temozolomide, or both beforehand, and most got both.

The protocol was immunoSEQ multiplex PCR, while the TCRdb copy is restricted to in-frame clones and leaves out a portion. In the table there are approximately 41,000 clones, 80% to 90% of which are singletons. This CDR3 contains 13 residues. CDR1 and CDR2 from the germline V gene are ENHRY and SYGVKD. With V trimmed by 10 bases and J by 7 bases, 8 bases remained unmatched. As concerns this clone: No antigen is known for it.

The sample's time point: week 35, safety follow-up. Each dose of the vaccine consisted of 300 ug of mutant IDH1 20-mer peptide, with topical imiquimod. In weeks 1, 3, 5, 7, 11, 15, 19 and 23, patients were immunized, eight times in all. The chain recombines TRBV10-3 with TRBJ2-7; 12 bases fit TRBD1. This clonotype was sampled from a man between 35 and 55 years old with glioma. The sample was PBMCs, taken from a glioma patient whose treatment included an IDH1 peptide vaccine. The DNA of the CDR3 is TGTGCCAATTGGGACAGGGGGCATGGGGAGCAGTACTTC. The encoded protein is CANWDRGHGEQYF.